Each of the 32 T cell receptor beta chains below was sequenced from the same sample in a study of T cell responses to AZD1222 COVID-19 vaccine. The repertoire was sequenced with immunoSEQ multiplex PCR; TCRdb's copy has only in-frame clones and lacks some. The sample lists about 170,000 clones, approximately 86% occurring once. Sequences were derived from peripheral blood, sampled on day 0 of AZD1222 vaccination. The source is an adult in good health.

This chain links TRBV5-1 with TRBJ1-1, with 7 bases identical to TRBD1. Germline trimming cut 4 bases from V and 0 bases from J; bases unmatched to any gene: 18. This CDR3 is built from 19 residues. CDR1 and CDR2 (germline): SGHRS, YFSETQ. The CDR3 region has the DNA TGCGCCAGCAGCCACGTCGGTGCCCGGGACAGAATACTGAACACTGAAGCTTTCTTT. Its protein product is CASSHVGARDRILNTEAFF.

The chain couples TRBV3-1 (or the pseudogene TRBV3-2) to TRBJ2-5, with TRBD1 as a possible D gene (5 bases). CDR1 is LGHDT and CDR2 is YNNKEL in the germline V gene (reference sequence). The CDR3 length is 13 residues. Trimming cost V 3 bases and J 5 bases, with 10 bases left between them. CDR3 DNA sequence: TGTGCCAGCAGCCAGGGCAGGGCGGAGACCCAGTACTTC. This sequence encodes CASSQGRAETQYF.

The genes are TRBV6-5 and TRBJ2-6; D uncertain. The CDR3 covers 15 residues. Between the trimmed V and J ends, which lost 2 bases and 0 bases, there was a span of 5 bases. Germline-derived CDR1 and CDR2 are MNHEY and SVGAGI. CDR3 nucleotides: TGTGCCAGCAGTTACGTAGGCTCTGGGGCCAACGTCCTGACTTTC. Protein product: CASSYVGSGANVLTF.

This rearrangement joins TRBV6-5 to TRBJ2-3; 9 bases align to TRBD1. V gave up 6 bases and J gave up 2 bases; unmatched junction bases: 3. The CDR3 sequence is 14 residues long. Germline lookup yields CDR1 MNHEY and CDR2 SVGAGI. The CDR3 DNA follows: TGTGCCAGCAGCCGGGACAGGGTCACAGATACGCAGTATTTT. It is translated as CASSRDRVTDTQYF.

V and J are TRBV30 and TRBJ2-7, with D unresolved. The germline CDR1 and CDR2 sequences are GTSNPN and SVGIG (reference sequence). V was trimmed by 2 bases and J by 9 bases, leaving 14 bases between them. The CDR3 covers 12 residues. CDR3 in amino acids: CAWSYGFRGQYF. CDR3 in DNA: TGTGCCTGGAGTTACGGCTTTCGTGGGCAGTACTTC.

The J gene is TRBJ2-1, the V gene TRBV9, with 11 bases identical to TRBD2. The CDR3 runs to 17 residues. The germline V gene has CDR1 SGDLS and CDR2 YYNGEE. Unmatched junction bases numbered 4, after V lost 0 bases and J lost 2 bases. The DNA of the CDR3 is TGTGCCAGCAGCGTAGGGTTACTAGCGGGAGCCTACAATGAGCAGTTCTTC. Residues: CASSVGLLAGAYNEQFF.

This clone was seen a few times. The rearrangement links TRBV10-2 to TRBJ1-5; D remains unclear. The CDR3 consists of 13 residues. Germline V CDR1 and CDR2: WSHSY, SAAADI. The V and J ends lost 3 bases and 7 bases respectively, with 10 bases between them. The CDR3 sequence is CASSDSRTQPQHF. DNA for the CDR3: TGCGCCAGCAGTGATAGCCGGACCCAGCCCCAGCATTTT.

This rearrangement joins TRBV2 to TRBJ1-6; TRBD1 matches 7 bases. V lost 8 bases and J lost 6; bases outside the gene matches: 10. Germline CDR1 is SNHLY and CDR2 is FYNNEI. This CDR3 contains 15 residues. The CDR3 sequence: CASRGGTATNSPLHF. CDR3 DNA sequence: TGTGCCAGCCGAGGTGGGACAGCGACTAATTCACCCCTCCACTTT.

The chain is built from TRBV27 and TRBJ2-7; perhaps TRBD2 as D (6 bases). The CDR3 length is 14 residues. From germline, CDR1 is MNHEY and CDR2 SMNVEV (reference sequence). Trimming pared 4 bases from V and 6 bases from J, leaving 16 bases between. The CDR3 nucleotides read TGTGCCAGCAGTTCCCGGGAGTCTCTCTCCGAGCAGTACTTC. Its translation: CASSSRESLSEQYF.

The chain combines TRBV11-2 with TRBJ1-1; D remains ambiguous. Germline V gene data show CDR1 as SGHAT and CDR2 as FQNNGV. The CDR3 has 13 residues. Between the trimmed V and J ends, which lost 5 bases and 0 bases, there was a span of 7 bases. CDR3 sequence: CASSRTVNTEAFF. CDR3 nucleotides: TGTGCCAGCAGCCGTACAGTGAACACTGAAGCTTTCTTT.

This sequence joins TRBV19 and TRBJ1-2, with D maybe TRBD1 (5 bases). CDR3 length: 15 residues. V lost 5 bases, J lost 2 bases, and 15 bases lay in between. The germline gives CDR1 LNHDA, CDR2 SQIVND (reference sequence). CDR3 in DNA: TGTGCCAGTAGTCCCGAGGGGATTCTGAACTATGGCTACACCTTC. This codes for CASSPEGILNYGYTF.

A note on this clone: One end of the junction fails to match germline, which may point to a read error. V is TRBV4-1 and J is TRBJ1-2; tentatively, D is TRBD1 (5 bases). The CDR3 sequence is 18 residues long. Per germline, CDR1 MGHRA and CDR2 YSYEKL. The CDR3 loop is CASSPGHSVVGAPAIGRF. The CDR3 DNA is TGCGCCAGCAGCCCCGGGCACAGCGTCGTCGGGGCCCCGGCGATTGGTCGCTTC.

The genes are TRBV9 and TRBJ2-5, with D perhaps assigned TRBD1 or TRBD2 (5 bases each). This CDR3 is built from 15 residues. The germline V gene has CDR1 SGDLS and CDR2 YYNGEE. V was clipped by 4 bases and J by 4 bases, with 17 bases between them. This CDR3 reads CASSTWDGLGETQYF. CDR3 DNA sequence: TGTGCCAGCAGCACTTGGGACGGTCTTGGAGAGACCCAGTACTTC.

The DNA for the CDR3 is TGTGCCAGCAGCGGTTACCCCCTATCAGGGTCACCCCTCCACTTT. Translation gives CASSGYPLSGSPLHF. The chain carries TRBV2 and TRBJ1-6; maybe TRBD1 (5 bases). The V and J ends lost 6 bases and 10 bases respectively, with 19 bases between them. In germline, CDR1 is SNHLY, CDR2 FYNNEI. This CDR3 has 15 residues.

The J gene is TRBJ1-4, the V gene TRBV27; D not certain. V was cut by 5 bases and J by 5 bases, with 21 bases left in between. Germline V lookup: CDR1 MNHEY, CDR2 SMNVEV (reference sequence). This CDR3 comprises 17 residues. The CDR3 DNA reads TGTGCCAGCAGTCCCAACAGATTTCCCCTCGGAAATGAAAAACTGTTTTTT. It is translated as CASSPNRFPLGNEKLFF.

J is TRBJ2-7 and V is TRBV6-5; 9 bases align to TRBD1. The CDR3 sequence is 13 residues long. Germline trimming cut 6 bases from V and 6 bases from J; bases unmatched to any gene: 6. The V gene's germline CDR1 is MNHEY and CDR2 SVGAGI. This CDR3 reads CASRLRTGVEQYF. CDR3 nucleotide sequence: TGTGCCAGCAGATTGAGGACAGGGGTCGAGCAGTACTTC.

The sample holds one count of this clone. The rearrangement joins TRBV18 to TRBJ2-6; D is unresolved. V was pared by 5 bases and J by 3 bases, with 8 bases between. There are 14 residues in the CDR3. CDR1 and CDR2 from the germline V gene are KGHSH and LQKENI. DNA for the CDR3: TGTGCCAGCTCAACCACGTTTGGGGCCAACGTCCTGACTTTC. Amino acids: CASSTTFGANVLTF. Complete variable domain (other parts from reference TRBV18 and TRBJ2-6): NAGVMQNPRHLVRRRGQEARLRCSPMKGHSHVYWYRQLPEEGLKFMVYLQKENIIDESGMPKERFSAEFPKEGPSILRIQQVVRGDSAAYFCASSTTFGANVLTFGAGSRLTVL.

The chain recombines TRBV19 with TRBJ2-7, with D possibly TRBD1 on 5 matching bases. The CDR3 runs 14 residues. V lost 5 bases and J lost 2, with 13 bases in between. Germline loops: CDR1 LNHDA, CDR2 SQIVND (reference sequence). In nucleotides, the CDR3 is TGTGCCAGTAGTCTGACTCAGGGTCCCTACGAGCAGTACTTC. Amino acids: CASSLTQGPYEQYF.

The gene calls are TRBV28 and TRBJ2-7; D possibly matches TRBD1 or TRBD2 (5 bases each). Looked up from germline, CDR1 is MDHEN and CDR2 is SYDVKM. The CDR3 contains 14 residues. The V gene lost 7 bases and the J gene lost 6 bases, with 19 bases spanning the gap. The CDR3 nucleotides are TGTGCCAGCACCCGAGGACCCCAGAGGGGCGAGCAGTACTTC. Translating it yields CASTRGPQRGEQYF.

The CDR3 nucleotides read TGCAGCGTTCCGGGGGGGTGGAACACTGAAGCTTTCTTT. This gives the protein CSVPGGWNTEAFF. This chain links TRBV29-1 with TRBJ1-1; D is perhaps TRBD1 (5 bases). Germline V gene sequence: CDR1 SQVTM, CDR2 ANQGSEA. The germline V and J ends were trimmed by 5 bases and 1 base, with 11 bases remaining between them. The CDR3 runs 13 residues.

The gene calls are TRBV10-2 and TRBJ1-4; D is unclear. Germline lookup yields CDR1 WSHSY and CDR2 SAAADI. The V gene lost 10 bases and the J gene lost 7 bases, with 10 bases spanning the gap. This CDR3 is built from 11 residues. CDR3 sequence (DNA): TGCGCCACCCGCGGAGGTGAAAAACTGTTTTTT. Amino acid sequence: CATRGGEKLFF.

The genes are TRBV5-1 and TRBJ2-3, with TRBD2 as a possible D gene (5 bases). Germline V gene lookup returns CDR1 SGHRS and CDR2 YFSETQ. V lost 0 bases, J lost 4 bases, and 12 bases lay in between. The CDR3 runs to 15 residues. The CDR3 protein is CASSLEKVGADTQYF. The DNA for the CDR3 is TGCGCCAGCAGCTTGGAAAAGGTGGGAGCAGATACGCAGTATTTT.

V and J are TRBV5-1 and TRBJ1-1, with 7 bases aligning to TRBD1. The trim removed 3 bases at V and 5 bases at J, leaving 7 bases unmatched. This CDR3 comprises 14 residues. Germline V gives CDR1 SGHRS, CDR2 YFSETQ. This CDR3 reads CASSSLQGWTEAFF. CDR3 nucleotides: TGCGCCAGCAGCTCCTTACAGGGGTGGACTGAAGCTTTCTTT. Supplemented by reference TRBV5-1 and TRBJ1-1, the full variable domain reads KAGVTQTPRYLIKTRGQQVTLSCSPISGHRSVSWYQQTPGQGLQFLFEYFSETQRNKGNFPGRFSGRQFSNSRSEMNVSTLELGDSALYLCASSSLQGWTEAFFGQGTRLTVV.

The chain uses TRBV6-5 and TRBJ1-4; D uncertain. This CDR3 contains 12 residues. The germline V gene encodes CDR1 MNHEY and CDR2 SVGAGI. The V and J ends lost 6 bases and 7 bases respectively, with 9 bases between them. The CDR3 reads CASSLPSEKLFF. The CDR3 nucleotides read TGTGCCAGCAGCCTCCCCAGTGAAAAACTGTTTTTT.

The gene calls are TRBV28 and TRBJ2-7; D call uncertain. Trimming removed 3 bases from V and 2 bases from J, with 8 bases in between. The CDR3 is made up of 13 amino acids. Germline CDR1 MDHEN, CDR2 SYDVKM. CDR3 sequence (DNA): TGTGCCAGCAGTTTTTTAACCACCTACGAGCAGTACTTC. Its protein product is CASSFLTTYEQYF.

The chain employs TRBV6-5 and TRBJ2-3, with a tentative D call TRBD2 (7 bases). The CDR3 is made up of 15 amino acids. Trimming shortened V by 6 bases and J by 0 bases, and 13 bases separated the two germline ends. Germline lookup yields CDR1 MNHEY and CDR2 SVGAGI. The CDR3 protein is CASREGGASTDTQYF. CDR3 DNA: TGTGCCAGCAGGGAGGGGGGGGCGAGCACAGATACGCAGTATTTT.

V and J are TRBV19 and TRBJ1-1; TRBD1 matches 7 bases. In germline, CDR1 is LNHDA, CDR2 SQIVND (reference sequence). CDR3 size: 17 residues. With 3 bases clipped from V and 0 bases from J, the junction kept 10 bases outside the gene matches. CDR3 coding DNA: TGTGCCAGTAGTATCCAACAGGGGCGCCGGATGAACACTGAAGCTTTCTTT. Encoded protein: CASSIQQGRRMNTEAFF.

The rearrangement uses TRBV7-9 and TRBJ1-4; D is ambiguous. V lost 0 bases to trimming and J lost 3 bases, with 11 bases between them. The CDR3 has 16 amino acids. Germline CDR1 and CDR2: SEHNR and FQNEAQ (reference sequence). The CDR3 DNA is TGTGCCAGCAGCTTAGCGGTGTCGCAGGCTAATGAAAAACTGTTTTTT. Protein: CASSLAVSQANEKLFF.

This clone came up once. The genes are TRBV7-9 and TRBJ1-4; D is perhaps TRBD1 (5 bases). Trimming pared 7 bases from V and 3 bases from J, leaving 18 bases between. CDR1 is SEHNR, CDR2 FQNEAQ, per germline (reference sequence). There are 16 residues in the CDR3. This CDR3 is CASTSGLGVANEKLFF. CDR3 DNA sequence: TGTGCCAGCACCTCGGGTTTGGGGGTCGCTAATGAAAAACTGTTTTTT.

This clone appeared a single time. The rearrangement joins TRBV5-1 to TRBJ1-4, with 10 bases aligning to TRBD1. The CDR3 sequence is 14 residues long. The germline CDR1 and CDR2 sequences are SGHRS and YFSETQ. Losses at the gene ends were 4 bases for V and 5 bases for J; bases not matched to a gene: 2. The DNA of the CDR3 is TGCGCCAGCAGCCCGGGACAGGGGAATGAAAAACTGTTTTTT. Amino acid sequence: CASSPGQGNEKLFF.

The V and J genes are TRBV11-2 and TRBJ2-1; D is uncertain. CDR3 length: 13 amino acids. Trimming took off 8 bases at V and 11 bases at J, with 19 bases between the two ends. CDR1 and CDR2 from the germline V gene are SGHAT and FQNNGV. This CDR3 is CASRASTGSKQFF. The CDR3 DNA reads TGTGCCAGCCGGGCGTCGACTGGTAGTAAGCAGTTCTTC.

The chain uses TRBV28 and TRBJ2-2, with 8 nucleotides matching TRBD2. The CDR3 has 17 residues. Germline lookup yields CDR1 MDHEN and CDR2 SYDVKM. V was clipped by 2 bases and J by 6 bases; unmatched bases: 11. The chain's CDR3 is CASSLPHIGLASGELFF. In nucleotides, the CDR3 is TGTGCCAGCAGTTTACCTCATATTGGACTAGCATCCGGGGAGCTGTTTTTT.